The 24 T cell receptor beta chains reported below all come from one sample, sequenced in a study of persistence of HIV-infected CD4 T cells. The antigens for these receptors are not known. Overlapping HIV-1 Gag 15-mer peptides at around 1 ug per peptide per mL were used. Memory cells lacking CD40L and CD69 with high CD45RO were sorted. Sequencing used immunoSEQ version 4 in survey mode. The assay was immunoSEQ multiplex PCR, and TCRdb's table has in-frame clones only and misses some. This sample yields some 58,000 clones, of which approximately 75% are seen a single time; 1.5% to 2% belongs to the top ten. The specimen was CD4+ T cells sorted from PBMCs after approximately 19-hour stimulation, collected from a patient who received antiretroviral therapy. These receptors were obtained from an adult man with HIV who was CMV-seropositive.

The genes are TRBV23-1 and TRBJ2-7; maybe TRBD2 (7 bases). TRBV23-1 is placed among ORFs of uncertain function. V was pared by 4 bases and J by 7 bases, with 23 bases between. The CDR3 runs to 16 residues. CDR3 sequence: CASSLAGAGALGEQYF. The CDR3, as DNA: TGCGCCAGCAGTCTTGCGGGGGCGGGGGCCCTTGGGGAGCAGTACTTC.

This clone turned up a few times. The chain carries TRBV19 and TRBJ2-2, with 8 bases fitting TRBD2. Germline V lookup: CDR1 LNHDA, CDR2 SQIVND (reference sequence). Losses at the gene ends were 1 base for V and 2 bases for J; bases not matched to a gene: 3. CDR3 length equals 16 residues. This CDR3 is CASSIGGGLNTGELFF. The CDR3 bases are TGTGCCAGTAGTATAGGCGGGGGGTTAAACACCGGGGAGCTGTTTTTT.

The rearrangement uses TRBV3-1 (or the pseudogene TRBV3-2) and TRBJ2-2; 7 bases align to TRBD1. J gave up 2 bases and V 4 bases, and 1 base lay outside the gene matches. The CDR3 has 14 residues. Germline values: CDR1 LGHDT, CDR2 YNNKEL (reference sequence). CDR3 nucleotide sequence: TGTGCCAGCAGCCGGGACAGAAACACCGGGGAGCTGTTTTTT. Protein product: CASSRDRNTGELFF.

This chain's CDR3 is CASSPGTGGNYGYTF. As DNA, the CDR3 is TGTGCCAGCAGTCCTGGGACAGGGGGTAACTATGGCTACACCTTC. The chain is built from TRBV6-6 and TRBJ1-2, with 11 bases lining up with TRBD1. This CDR3 spans 15 amino acids. CDR1 is MNHNY, CDR2 SVGAGI, per germline (reference sequence). J was trimmed by 1 base and V by 5 bases; bases with no gene match: 3.

This clone was counted a few times. CDR3 in amino acids: CASSSDYLAGDEQFF. The CDR3 DNA sequence: TGCGCCAGCAGCTCCGACTACCTCGCCGGGGATGAGCAGTTCTTC. The chain combines TRBV5-1 with TRBJ2-1, with a weak D call TRBD2 (5 bases). The CDR3 runs 15 residues. Germline V gene lookup returns CDR1 SGHRS and CDR2 YFSETQ. Trimming took 3 bases from V and 8 from J, leaving 18 bases between them.

The rearrangement uses TRBV5-1 and TRBJ1-4; 7 nucleotides agree with TRBD1. CDR1 is SGHRS and CDR2 is YFSETQ in the germline V gene. Trimming took 4 bases from V and 8 from J; bases not matched to a gene: 8. The CDR3 extends over 14 amino acids. Here the CDR3 reads CASSRQGLEEKLFF. In DNA form, the CDR3 reads TGCGCCAGCAGCCGACAGGGTCTCGAGGAAAAACTGTTTTTT.

This chain connects TRBV27 to TRBJ1-5; D uncertain. The germline V and J ends were trimmed by 5 bases and 0 bases, with 8 bases remaining between them. CDR1 is MNHEY and CDR2 is SMNVEV in the germline V gene (reference sequence). The length of the CDR3 is 14 residues. CDR3 nucleotide sequence: TGTGCCAGCAGTCCGGGAGATAGCAATCAGCCCCAGCATTTT. Its protein is CASSPGDSNQPQHF.

The CDR3 region has the DNA TGTGCCAGCAGTGAAGGGTCGGGTGAAAAACTGTTTTTT. As protein: CASSEGSGEKLFF. The chain recombines TRBV2 with TRBJ1-4; D uncertain. CDR1 and CDR2 from the germline V gene are SNHLY and FYNNEI. CDR3 length: 13 amino acids. Deletions cut 1 base from V and 7 bases from J, with 7 bases between.

Here the CDR3 reads CASSVGQGAVEPQHF. The DNA for the CDR3 is TGTGCCAGCAGCGTAGGCCAGGGGGCGGTTGAGCCCCAGCATTTT. The J gene is TRBJ1-5, the V gene TRBV9, with TRBD1 matching over 8 bases. The germline V gene encodes CDR1 SGDLS and CDR2 YYNGEE. The V gene end was trimmed by 0 bases and the J gene end by 8 bases; junction bases not matched to a gene: 7. The length of the CDR3 is 15 residues.

The rearrangement uses TRBV2 and TRBJ2-1; D might be TRBD1 (6 bases). Looked up from germline, CDR1 is SNHLY and CDR2 is FYNNEI. There are 13 residues in the CDR3. Trimming pared 6 bases from V and 9 bases from J, leaving 15 bases between. The CDR3 reads CASRPSTGSEQFF. In DNA, the CDR3 is TGTGCCAGCAGACCTTCTACAGGGTCTGAGCAGTTCTTC.

The rearrangement links TRBV5-1 to TRBJ2-2; D tentatively reads TRBD1 or TRBD2 (6 bases each). The length of the CDR3 is 17 residues. V lost 0 bases and J lost 7, with 19 bases in between. Germline CDR1 and CDR2: SGHRS and YFSETQ. CDR3 loop: CASSLELAGEGGGELFF. Here the CDR3 DNA reads TGCGCCAGCAGCTTGGAACTAGCAGGAGAAGGGGGCGGGGAGCTGTTTTTT.

This clone was counted a single time. This chain uses TRBV2 with TRBJ1-1; D is perhaps TRBD1 (6 bases). V dropped 0 bases and J dropped 0 bases, with 17 bases sitting between them. The germline V gene encodes CDR1 SNHLY and CDR2 FYNNEI. This CDR3 has 18 residues. The DNA for the CDR3 is TGTGCCAGCAGTGAAGCGCTTCTGGGGCAGGGGATGAACACTGAAGCTTTCTTT. It is translated as CASSEALLGQGMNTEAFF.

The V and J genes are TRBV7-8 and TRBJ2-7; D is ambiguous. CDR1 is SGHVS, CDR2 FQNEAQ, per germline. The CDR3 runs 13 residues. V lost 6 bases to trimming and J lost 4 bases, with 13 bases between them. The CDR3 DNA follows: TGTGCCAGCAGTCTCATACAAGGATACGAGCAGTACTTC. It codes for CASSLIQGYEQYF. Full variable domain (missing parts from reference TRBV7-8 and TRBJ2-7): GAGVSQSPRYKVAKRGQDVALRCDPISGHVSLFWYQQALGQGPEFLTYFQNEAQLDKSGLPSDRFFAERPEGSVSTLKIQRTQQEDSAVYLCASSLIQGYEQYFGPGTRLTVT.

This chain links TRBV6-5 with TRBJ2-3; no firm D call. Deletions cut 6 bases from V and 6 bases from J, with 19 bases between. The CDR3 length is 15 residues. Germline lookup yields CDR1 MNHEY and CDR2 SVGAGI. The CDR3 DNA follows: TGTGCCAGCAGCCTCTCCGCGGTTCAGGTGGATACGCAGTATTTT. Translating it yields CASSLSAVQVDTQYF.

The V gene is TRBV6-5, the J gene TRBJ2-7; TRBD1 or TRBD2 may be the D gene (6 bases each). With 0 bases removed from V and 3 bases from J, the gap between germline ends came to 12 bases. CDR1 and CDR2 from the germline V gene are MNHEY and SVGAGI. This CDR3 spans 15 amino acids. DNA for the CDR3: TGTGCCAGCAGTTACTCGTCCGGGGGCGGCTACGAGCAGTACTTC. This gives the protein CASSYSSGGGYEQYF.

V is TRBV9 and J is TRBJ2-3; 10 positions agree with TRBD1. The CDR3 totals 17 residues. J gave up 1 base and V 4 bases, and 9 bases lay outside the gene matches. Germline lookup yields CDR1 SGDLS and CDR2 YYNGEE. The CDR3 sequence is CASSYGTGQGGTDTQYF. As DNA, the CDR3 is TGTGCCAGCAGCTACGGGACCGGACAGGGGGGCACAGATACGCAGTATTTT.

This clone has a handful of counts. The chain recombines TRBV14 with TRBJ1-1; D is uncertain. This CDR3 region has 14 residues. In germline, CDR1 is SGHDN, CDR2 FVKESK. Trimming pared 0 bases from V and 1 base from J, leaving 6 bases between. The DNA of the CDR3 is TGTGCCAGCAGCCAAGATCTGGGGAACACTGAAGCTTTCTTT. Amino acid sequence: CASSQDLGNTEAFF.

This chain links TRBV6-6 with TRBJ1-4; a possible D gene is TRBD1 (5 bases). V was shortened by 5 bases and J by 5 bases, with 9 bases between the two germline ends. In germline, CDR1 is MNHNY, CDR2 SVGAGI (reference sequence). The CDR3 is 13 residues long. This CDR3 is CASSDSPNEKLFF. The DNA for the CDR3 is TGTGCCAGCAGTGACAGCCCGAATGAAAAACTGTTTTTT.

This chain joins TRBV29-1 and TRBJ2-3; tentative D call: TRBD1 (6 bases). The germline V gene encodes CDR1 SQVTM and CDR2 ANQGSEA. CDR3 length equals 12 residues. The germline V and J ends were trimmed by 6 bases and 3 bases, with 10 bases remaining between them. The CDR3 region is CSVRGQTDTQYF. For the CDR3, the DNA is TGCAGCGTCCGGGGACAAACAGATACGCAGTATTTT.

The chain couples TRBV27 to TRBJ1-1, with TRBD1 identical over 9 bases. The CDR3 length is 18 residues. CDR1 is MNHEY, CDR2 SMNVEV, per germline (reference sequence). The ends lost 6 bases at V and 0 bases at J; junction bases unmatched: 14. This chain's CDR3 is CASSQKPGTGSMNTEAFF. The CDR3 DNA reads as TGTGCCAGCAGCCAAAAACCCGGGACAGGGAGTATGAACACTGAAGCTTTCTTT.

The chain combines TRBV7-9 with TRBJ2-7, with 7 positions matching TRBD2. The CDR3 contains 15 residues. V gave up 1 base and J gave up 4 bases; unmatched junction bases: 7. CDR1 is SEHNR and CDR2 is FQNEAQ in the germline V gene (reference sequence). Here the CDR3 reads CASSLGWGGTYEQYF. CDR3 nucleotide sequence: TGTGCCAGCAGCTTAGGTTGGGGAGGGACGTACGAGCAGTACTTC.

The genes are TRBV7-9 and TRBJ1-1, with 7 bases that match TRBD1. The ends lost 3 bases at V and 1 base at J; junction bases unmatched: 8. CDR1 is SEHNR, CDR2 FQNEAQ, per germline (reference sequence). There are 16 residues in the CDR3. Here the CDR3 reads CASSFVSHRGNTEAFF. The CDR3 DNA follows: TGTGCCAGCAGCTTCGTATCTCACAGGGGGAACACTGAAGCTTTCTTT.

The chain combines TRBV9 with TRBJ2-2; tentative D call: TRBD1 (7 bases). The CDR3 is made up of 16 amino acids. The germline V gene encodes CDR1 SGDLS and CDR2 YYNGEE. Trimming took off 3 bases at V and 3 bases at J, with 15 bases between the two ends. The CDR3 DNA reads TGTGCCAGCAGCGGCCGGGGGACAGTTGACACCGGGGAGCTGTTTTTT. Protein product: CASSGRGTVDTGELFF.

The V call is TRBV5-1, the J call TRBJ1-2; a possible D gene is TRBD1 (6 bases). Trimming took off 0 bases at V and 6 bases at J, with 15 bases between the two ends. Germline CDR1 SGHRS, CDR2 YFSETQ. CDR3 length: 15 residues. The CDR3 nucleotides read TGCGCCAGCAGCTTGGAGGGGGTATCGGATGATGGCTACACCTTC. Its translation: CASSLEGVSDDGYTF.